This T cell receptor (beta chain) stems from a study of CD8+CD57+ T cells in acquired aplastic anemia. Findings of the study overall: Found in both controls and patients were twenty-nine CD8+ CDR3 sequences.

Genomic DNA served as template for TCR beta VDJ and CDR3 profiling. From the reads, TCRdb called clonotypes with MiXCR, one entry per CDR3 protein. This sample has approximately 130,000 distinct CDR3 sequences, with about 50% found just once. Remarks on this clonotype: Its antigen is undetermined.

Sequencing involved patients with CD8+CD57+ cell expansion previously shown by flow cytometry. The germline V gene has CDR1 SGHTA and CDR2 FQGNSA. V was cut by 5 bases and J by 5 bases, with 10 bases left in between. This CDR3 has 12 amino acids. The sample taken for sequencing was sorted CD4+, CD8+, or CD8+CD57+ T cells (not recorded which) from PBMCs. This rearrangement joins TRBV7-2 to TRBJ2-7, with D perhaps matching TRBD2 (6 bases). The receptor comes from a human donor with aplastic anemia. In nucleotides, the CDR3 is TGTGCCAGCAGCCTGGGACTGGACGAGCAGTACTTC. This translates into CASSLGLDEQYF.